Each of the 27 T cell receptor beta chains below was sequenced from the same sample in a study of blood T cell repertoires in COVID-19. The data were produced by immunoSEQ multiplex PCR, yet TCRdb's version contains in-frame clones alone and is incomplete. The sample holds around 160,000 clones; roughly nine tenths are singletons and the top ten take over 10%. The sample comprised peripheral blood. The receptor source for this set is a man aged 18 to 35 with COVID-19, enrolled during active disease.

Concerning this clone: The same CDR3 arises from other DNA sequences in this sample as well. The V call is TRBV28, the J call TRBJ2-1; no reliable D call. Trimming stripped 4 bases from V and 0 bases from J, with 7 bases between. Per germline, CDR1 MDHEN and CDR2 SYDVKM. The CDR3 has 14 amino acids. The CDR3 here is CASSYPSSYNEQFF. The CDR3, as DNA: TGTGCCAGCAGTTACCCGAGCTCCTACAATGAGCAGTTCTTC.

The sample holds one count of this clone. The chain carries TRBV7-2 and TRBJ1-5; no clear D. The V and J ends lost 1 base and 4 bases respectively, with 5 bases between them. The CDR3 length is 13 residues. The germline CDR1 and CDR2 sequences are SGHTA and FQGNSA. As DNA, the CDR3 is TGTGCCAGCAGCTTAGAGCAAAATCAGCCCCAGCATTTT. Amino acid sequence: CASSLEQNQPQHF.

This rearrangement joins TRBV14 to TRBJ2-7; D possibly corresponds to TRBD2 (5 bases). Germline V gives CDR1 SGHDN, CDR2 FVKESK. V dropped 1 base and J dropped 3 bases, with 13 bases sitting between them. The CDR3 has 15 amino acids. The CDR3 DNA reads as TGTGCCAGCAGCCAAGGAGGGTCAGGCCTCTACGAGCAGTACTTC. Translation gives CASSQGGSGLYEQYF.

The sample holds a few counts of this clone. The chain has TRBV7-8 and TRBJ2-7; TRBD2 might be the D (6 bases). The germline V and J ends were trimmed by 0 bases and 5 bases, with 8 bases remaining between them. The CDR3 contains 13 residues. CDR1 is SGHVS and CDR2 is FQNEAQ in the germline V gene. The CDR3 DNA reads TGTGCCAGCAGCTTAGCGGGGGGTCACGAGCAGTACTTC. This encodes CASSLAGGHEQYF.

This chain connects TRBV9 to TRBJ1-1; possibly TRBD1 for D (5 bases). The length of the CDR3 is 15 residues. Trimming took 3 bases from V and 5 from J, leaving 17 bases between them. In germline, CDR1 is SGDLS, CDR2 YYNGEE. In nucleotides, the CDR3 is TGTGCCAGCAGCGCACAGGAATCGGTGACTACTGAAGCTTTCTTT. This codes for CASSAQESVTTEAFF. The whole variable domain, filled in from reference TRBV9 and TRBJ1-1, reads DSGVTQTPKHLITATGQRVTLRCSPRSGDLSVYWYQQSLDQGLQFLIQYYNGEERAKGNILERFSAQQFPDLHSELNLSSLELGDSALYFCASSAQESVTTEAFFGQGTRLTVV.

This clone was detected only once. The J gene is TRBJ2-7, the V gene TRBV18; 10 bases line up with TRBD2. The CDR3 is made up of 15 amino acids. V lost 1 base and J lost 2; bases outside the gene matches: 2. The germline CDR1 and CDR2 sequences are KGHSH and LQKENI. The CDR3 region is CASSPRTSGTYEQYF. CDR3 nucleotide sequence: TGTGCCAGCTCACCACGGACTAGCGGAACCTACGAGCAGTACTTC. The full variable domain, its missing parts supplied by reference TRBV18 and TRBJ2-7, is NAGVMQNPRHLVRRRGQEARLRCSPMKGHSHVYWYRQLPEEGLKFMVYLQKENIIDESGMPKERFSAEFPKEGPSILRIQQVVRGDSAAYFCASSPRTSGTYEQYFGPGTRLTVT.

The chain carries TRBV5-1 and TRBJ2-3; 8 nucleotides align to TRBD2. This CDR3 is built from 14 residues. In germline, CDR1 is SGHRS, CDR2 YFSETQ. Trimming removed 4 bases from V and 4 bases from J; junction bases left unmatched: 5. Here the CDR3 DNA reads TGCGCCAGCAGCGTCGGACTAGCCGCAGATACGCAGTATTTT. Residues: CASSVGLAADTQYF.

J is TRBJ2-5 and V is TRBV11-2; 7 bases match TRBD1. Germline trimming cut 6 bases from V and 4 bases from J; bases unmatched to any gene: 14. The germline V gene has CDR1 SGHAT and CDR2 FQNNGV. There are 16 residues in the CDR3. As DNA, the CDR3 is TGTGCCAGCAGGGGGATCAGGGGGACCACGCGAGAGACCCAGTACTTC. The encoded protein is CASRGIRGTTRETQYF. Variable domain in full (rest from reference TRBV11-2 and TRBJ2-5): EAGVAQSPRYKIIEKRQSVAFWCNPISGHATLYWYQQILGQGPKLLIQFQNNGVVDDSQLPKDRFSAERLKGVDSTLKIQPAKLEDSAVYLCASRGIRGTTRETQYFGPGTRLLVL.

The genes are TRBV6-2 or TRBV6-3 and TRBJ2-3; perhaps TRBD1 as D (5 bases). Trimming took off 2 bases at V and 1 base at J, with 10 bases between the two ends. Germline V lookup: CDR1 MNHEY, CDR2 SVGEGT. The CDR3 totals 15 residues. The CDR3 reads CASSYRRQRTDTQYF. CDR3 coding DNA: TGTGCCAGCAGTTACCGTCGACAGCGCACAGATACGCAGTATTTT.

The chain is built from TRBV28 and TRBJ1-1; tentatively, D is TRBD1 (6 bases). CDR1 is MDHEN, CDR2 SYDVKM, per germline. The CDR3 length is 17 residues. V lost 5 bases, J lost 1 base, and 20 bases lay in between. In DNA, the CDR3 is TGTGCCAGCAGTCTCCCCCCTAGACAGGAACCGAACACTGAAGCTTTCTTT. Residues: CASSLPPRQEPNTEAFF.

This chain connects TRBV13 to TRBJ1-2, with unresolved D. The CDR3 has 15 amino acids. CDR1 is PRHDT and CDR2 is FYEKMQ in the germline V gene (reference sequence). Trimming took off 4 bases at V and 1 base at J, with 13 bases between the two ends. CDR3 residues: CASSSTVTRNYGYTF. DNA for the CDR3: TGTGCCAGCAGCTCCACCGTGACACGTAACTATGGCTACACCTTC.

The chain joins TRBV3-1 (or the pseudogene TRBV3-2) to TRBJ2-5; possibly TRBD1 for D (5 bases). V lost 4 bases and J 3 bases, leaving 9 bases between the germline ends. Germline V lookup: CDR1 LGHDT, CDR2 YNNKEL (reference sequence). The CDR3 length is 13 residues. In nucleotides, the CDR3 is TGTGCCAGCAGCCGGGGCCTCAAAGAGACCCAGTACTTC. Residues: CASSRGLKETQYF.

V and J are TRBV10-3 and TRBJ2-1; 8 bases are shared with TRBD2. The CDR3 has 12 residues. The V gene end was trimmed by 10 bases and the J gene end by 15 bases; junction bases not matched to a gene: 14. CDR1 and CDR2 (germline): ENHRY, SYGVKD. CDR3 loop: CATMASGYLTFF. CDR3 DNA: TGTGCCACCATGGCTAGCGGGTATCTTACGTTCTTC.

This rearrangement joins TRBV13 to TRBJ2-1, with 12 bases that match TRBD2. Germline CDR1 is PRHDT and CDR2 is FYEKMQ (reference sequence). The CDR3 is 15 amino acids. Trimming cost V 4 bases and J 9 bases; bases outside gene matches: 7. The CDR3 loop reads CASSSPGLAGREQFF. The CDR3 region has the DNA TGTGCCAGCAGCTCCCCGGGACTAGCGGGTCGTGAGCAGTTCTTC.

The chain recombines TRBV12-3 or TRBV12-4 with TRBJ1-1; D gene uncertain. Between the trimmed V and J ends, which lost 2 bases and 0 bases, there was a span of 4 bases. This CDR3 contains 13 residues. CDR3 residues: CASSLYLNTEAFF. Written as DNA, the CDR3 is TGTGCCAGCAGTTTATATTTGAACACTGAAGCTTTCTTT.

The chain carries TRBV27 and TRBJ2-1; 7 bases are shared with TRBD2. The V and J ends lost 5 bases and 2 bases, in that order; junction bases with no gene match: 15. The germline gives CDR1 MNHEY, CDR2 SMNVEV (reference sequence). The CDR3 loop spans 18 amino acids. CDR3 in DNA: TGTGCCAGCAGTCTTCAAGGGGTGGCGGGAGCGGCCTACAATGAGCAGTTCTTC. Amino acid sequence: CASSLQGVAGAAYNEQFF.

The chain employs TRBV24-1 and TRBJ2-3; D is possibly TRBD2 (6 bases). Trimming stripped 6 bases from V and 1 base from J, with 16 bases between. The CDR3 totals 16 residues. Germline loops: CDR1 KGHDR, CDR2 SFDVKD. CDR3 sequence (DNA): TGTGCCACCAGTTCCCCCTCGTTAGCGGGCACAGATACGCAGTATTTT. Amino acid sequence: CATSSPSLAGTDTQYF.

The chain carries TRBV5-6 and TRBJ2-7, with TRBD2 matching 10 bases. Trimming took 4 bases from V and 2 from J; bases not matched to a gene: 6. The CDR3 has 15 residues. Germline V CDR1 and CDR2: SGHDT, YYEEEE. In nucleotides, the CDR3 is TGTGCCAGCAGCCCAGGACTAGCGGTACCCTACGAGCAGTACTTC. It codes for CASSPGLAVPYEQYF. The complete variable domain, with remaining parts taken from reference TRBV5-6 and TRBJ2-7, reads DAGVTQSPTHLIKTRGQQVTLRCSPKSGHDTVSWYQQALGQGPQFIFQYYEEEERQRGNFPDRFSGHQFPNYSSELNVNALLLGDSALYLCASSPGLAVPYEQYFGPGTRLTVT.

This sequence joins TRBV28 and TRBJ1-6; 7 nucleotides align to TRBD1. Germline CDR1 MDHEN, CDR2 SYDVKM. V trimming: 6 bases; J trimming: 3 bases; junction bases outside the gene matches: 8. CDR3 length: 16 amino acids. Here the CDR3 reads CASRRGTAYYNSPLHF. The CDR3 bases are TGTGCCAGCAGACGAGGGACAGCCTACTATAATTCACCCCTCCACTTT.

This chain joins TRBV29-1 and TRBJ2-7; 7 nucleotides match TRBD1. V lost 8 bases to trimming and J lost 7 bases; unmatched junction nucleotides: 5. The CDR3 loop spans 10 amino acids. Germline V CDR1 and CDR2: SQVTM, ANQGSEA. CDR3 sequence (DNA): TGCAGCATACAGGACAGGGAGCAGTACTTC. Its protein product is CSIQDREQYF.

V gene TRBV6-5 combines with J gene TRBJ2-5; tentative D call: TRBD2 (5 bases). Trimming stripped 7 bases from V and 2 bases from J, with 11 bases between. This CDR3 spans 13 amino acids. Germline CDR1 is MNHEY and CDR2 is SVGAGI. The CDR3 spells CASKSGIQETQYF. In DNA, the CDR3 is TGTGCCAGCAAGAGCGGAATTCAAGAGACCCAGTACTTC.

This chain connects TRBV7-2 to TRBJ2-7; perhaps TRBD2 as D (5 bases). CDR3 size: 14 residues. Between the trimmed V and J ends, which lost 3 bases and 2 bases, there was a span of 11 bases. Germline loops: CDR1 SGHTA, CDR2 FQGNSA. In nucleotides, the CDR3 is TGTGCCAGCAGCTTGAGCGGCCCCCCCTACGAGCAGTACTTC. Protein: CASSLSGPPYEQYF.

J is TRBJ2-5 and V is TRBV5-8; weak D call: TRBD1 (6 bases). Germline loops: CDR1 SGHTS, CDR2 YDEGEE. The germline V and J ends were trimmed by 5 bases and 4 bases, with 18 bases remaining between them. CDR3 length: 15 residues. In DNA form, the CDR3 reads TGTGCCAGCAGTCTGACAGGCAGTTTTGCAGAGACCCAGTACTTC. Translation: CASSLTGSFAETQYF.

The rearrangement uses TRBV5-6 and TRBJ1-5; D gene unclear. V was pared by 1 base and J by 1 base, with 9 bases between. The CDR3 loop spans 15 amino acids. Germline values: CDR1 SGHDT, CDR2 YYEEEE. The CDR3 loop is CASSLYQTSNQPQHF. The CDR3 region has the DNA TGTGCCAGCAGCTTGTATCAGACAAGCAATCAGCCCCAGCATTTT.

V is TRBV6-6 and J is TRBJ1-1; 9 bases align to TRBD1. Germline loops: CDR1 MNHNY, CDR2 SVGAGI (reference sequence). The CDR3 consists of 13 residues. Germline trimming cut 0 bases from V and 11 bases from J; bases unmatched to any gene: 4. The CDR3 DNA reads as TGTGCCAGCAGTTACTCCACAGGGGGCTGGGCTTTCTTT. Its protein is CASSYSTGGWAFF.

The chain is built from TRBV4-1 and TRBJ1-5; possibly TRBD1 for D (6 bases). Germline lookup yields CDR1 MGHRA and CDR2 YSYEKL. The CDR3 totals 15 residues. V dropped 4 bases and J dropped 7 bases, with 17 bases sitting between them. CDR3 amino acids: CASSLHTGRDQPQHF. The CDR3 nucleotides read TGCGCCAGCAGCCTCCATACAGGGAGAGACCAGCCCCAGCATTTT.

The V and J genes are TRBV15 and TRBJ2-1; D possibly corresponds to TRBD1 (5 bases). Trimming removed 5 bases at V and 1 base at J, with 12 bases between. Germline V lookup: CDR1 LNHNV, CDR2 YYDKDF (reference sequence). The CDR3 runs to 15 residues. The CDR3 nucleotides are TGTGCCACCAGCCAGGGCAGGGCTTCCTACAATGAGCAGTTCTTC. Translated, it gives CATSQGRASYNEQFF. The variable domain in full, with the rest retrieved from reference TRBV15 and TRBJ2-1, is DAMVIQNPRYQVTQFGKPVTLSCSQTLNHNVMYWYQQKSSQAPKLLFHYYDKDFNNEADTPDNFQSRRPNTSFCFLDIRSPGLGDTAMYLCATSQGRASYNEQFFGPGTRLTVL.